These 26 T cell receptor beta chains share one sample of origin, sequenced in a study of OX40 agonist ivuxolimab in advanced cancers. Here immunoSEQ multiplex PCR was the method, and the copy in TCRdb shows in-frame clones only, minus some. The sample holds tens of thousands of clones; approximately 86% are singletons and the top ten take roughly 0.95%. Sequenced here: CD4+ or CD8+ T cells sorted from blood, sampled in a trial of the OX40 agonist ivuxolimab. Receptors originate from an adult with an advanced solid tumor such as melanoma, head and neck, liver or kidney cancer.

The V and J genes are TRBV7-9 and TRBJ1-3; TRBD1 is a possible D gene (6 bases). The CDR3 totals 14 residues. V was pared by 2 bases and J by 3 bases, with 8 bases between. Germline values: CDR1 SEHNR, CDR2 FQNEAQ (reference sequence). For the CDR3, the DNA is TGTGCCAGCAGCTTAACAGGGATTGGAAACACCATATATTTT. It is translated as CASSLTGIGNTIYF.

The chain carries TRBV6-1 and TRBJ1-4; D uncertain. V was trimmed by 2 bases and J by 0 bases, leaving 13 bases between them. The CDR3 length is 17 residues. Germline V lookup: CDR1 MNHNS, CDR2 SASEGT. The CDR3 reads CASSEPVTSATNEKLFF. The CDR3 nucleotides are TGTGCCAGCAGTGAACCAGTTACTAGCGCAACTAATGAAAAACTGTTTTTT.

This clone is a singleton in its sample. The chain combines TRBV14 with TRBJ1-1; D unresolved. Germline loops: CDR1 SGHDN, CDR2 FVKESK. Trimming took off 1 base at V and 2 bases at J, with 11 bases between the two ends. CDR3 length: 15 residues. The CDR3 DNA follows: TGTGCCAGCAGCCAAGTCGACCGACGTAACACTGAAGCTTTCTTT. Protein: CASSQVDRRNTEAFF. The full variable domain, in which reference TRBV14 and TRBJ1-1 provide the parts outside the CDR3, is EAGVTQFPSHSVIEKGQTVTLRCDPISGHDNLYWYRRVMGKEIKFLLHFVKESKQDESGMPNNRFLAERTGGTYSTLKVQPAELEDSGVYFCASSQVDRRNTEAFFGQGTRLTVV.

This chain links TRBV7-9 with TRBJ2-2, with TRBD2 matching over 9 bases. This CDR3 comprises 17 residues. V gave up 5 bases and J gave up 7 bases; unmatched junction bases: 14. Germline V gene data show CDR1 as SEHNR and CDR2 as FQNEAQ (reference sequence). The CDR3 bases are TGTGCCAGCAGCCCGAGGGCCGGCGGGAGGGCCAGCGGGGAGCTGTTTTTT. This sequence encodes CASSPRAGGRASGELFF.

The V and J genes are TRBV6-1 and TRBJ1-3; D is ambiguous. The germline V and J ends were trimmed by 2 bases and 0 bases, with 11 bases remaining between them. This CDR3 region has 16 residues. Germline V lookup: CDR1 MNHNS, CDR2 SASEGT. Here the CDR3 reads CASSERQPASGNTIYF. The CDR3 DNA follows: TGTGCCAGCAGTGAAAGGCAGCCAGCCTCTGGAAACACCATATATTTT.

The chain recombines TRBV18 with TRBJ1-2; D may be TRBD1 (6 bases). V was cut by 9 bases and J by 1 base, with 9 bases left in between. The CDR3 is made up of 12 amino acids. CDR1 KGHSH and CDR2 LQKENI come from the germline V gene. The chain's CDR3 is CASRTDNYGYTF. In DNA, the CDR3 is TGTGCCAGTCGGACAGATAACTATGGCTACACCTTC.

This clone was counted only a few times. The chain combines TRBV2 with TRBJ1-1; no definite D call. Trimming left V 2 bases short and J 4 bases short, with 11 bases between. Germline values: CDR1 SNHLY, CDR2 FYNNEI. The CDR3 extends over 14 amino acids. The CDR3: CASSELEATTEAFF. The CDR3 nucleotides are TGTGCCAGCAGTGAACTCGAGGCTACCACTGAAGCTTTCTTT.

About this clone itself: Germline and junction disagree at one end, which may indicate a read error. This sequence joins TRBV7-7 and TRBJ2-3, with no clear D. The germline V gene encodes CDR1 SSHAT and CDR2 FNYEAQ (reference sequence). The length of the CDR3 is 13 residues. CDR3 DNA: TGTGCTAGCAGCCTCGACCTTACAGATACGCAGTATTTT. Translating gives CASSLDLTDTQYF. Full variable domain (missing parts from reference TRBV7-7 and TRBJ2-3): GAGVSQSPRYKVTKRGQDVTLRCDPISSHATLYWYQQALGQGPEFLTYFNYEAQPDKSGLPSDRFSAERPEGSISTLTIQRTEQRDSAMYRCASSLDLTDTQYFGPGTRLTVL.

The chain couples TRBV7-8 to TRBJ1-4; tentatively, D is TRBD1 (6 bases). Trimming shortened V by 4 bases and J by 0 bases, and 15 bases separated the two germline ends. The CDR3 consists of 17 residues. The germline CDR1 and CDR2 sequences are SGHVS and FQNEAQ. The CDR3, as DNA: TGTGCCAGCAGCTCTGGGGGCGCCAGGGCAACTAATGAAAAACTGTTTTTT. It encodes CASSSGGARATNEKLFF. The full variable domain, rest sourced from reference TRBV7-8 and TRBJ1-4, is GAGVSQSPRYKVAKRGQDVALRCDPISGHVSLFWYQQALGQGPEFLTYFQNEAQLDKSGLPSDRFFAERPEGSVSTLKIQRTQQEDSAVYLCASSSGGARATNEKLFFGSGTQLSVL.

This clone has a handful of counts. This rearrangement joins TRBV28 to TRBJ1-1; 11 bases align to TRBD1. Germline V gives CDR1 MDHEN, CDR2 SYDVKM. The length of the CDR3 is 18 residues. The ends lost 4 bases at V and 4 bases at J; junction bases unmatched: 14. The CDR3 DNA follows: TGTGCCAGCAGTTCCGGCTCCGGGACAGGGGGAGATGGCACTGAAGCTTTCTTT. Residues: CASSSGSGTGGDGTEAFF.

The rearrangement links TRBV5-1 to TRBJ2-1, with TRBD2 identical over 13 bases. Per germline, CDR1 SGHRS and CDR2 YFSETQ. CDR3 length: 16 residues. V gave up 5 bases and J gave up 10 bases; unmatched junction bases: 12. CDR3 protein: CASRRAGTSGTEEQFF. The CDR3 coding sequence is TGCGCCAGCAGACGTGCCGGGACTAGCGGGACAGAGGAGCAGTTCTTC.

This sequence joins TRBV19 and TRBJ1-2; D remains ambiguous. Germline values: CDR1 LNHDA, CDR2 SQIVND (reference sequence). This CDR3 has 13 residues. Trimming pared 1 base from V and 5 bases from J, leaving 8 bases between. In DNA form, the CDR3 reads TGTGCCAGTAGTATAGGCCCGGGGTATGGCTACACCTTC. Amino acids: CASSIGPGYGYTF.

This clone has a single count. The chain employs TRBV6-5 and TRBJ1-1; D gene uncertain. The CDR3 extends over 14 amino acids. V lost 4 bases to trimming and J lost 0 bases, with 9 bases between them. Germline CDR1 and CDR2: MNHEY and SVGAGI. The DNA of the CDR3 is TGTGCCAGCAGTTCCTTCATACTGAACACTGAAGCTTTCTTT. Amino acids: CASSSFILNTEAFF.

This clone appeared a single time. The rearrangement uses TRBV7-2 and TRBJ2-2; D is ambiguous. The V gene lost 1 base and the J gene lost 5 bases, with 14 bases spanning the gap. CDR1 and CDR2 (germline): SGHTA, FQGNSA. The CDR3 is 16 amino acids. CDR3: CASSLGQRPGTGELFF. The CDR3 DNA reads as TGTGCCAGCAGCTTAGGGCAGCGACCTGGAACCGGGGAGCTGTTTTTT.

About this clone itself: The sample carries other DNA sequences with the same CDR3. The chain has TRBV18 and TRBJ2-5; D gene uncertain. This CDR3 is built from 12 residues. Germline CDR1 KGHSH, CDR2 LQKENI. V lost 3 bases and J 4 bases, leaving 6 bases between the germline ends. CDR3 sequence: CASSPSGETQYF. In DNA, the CDR3 is TGTGCCAGCTCACCGTCGGGAGAGACCCAGTACTTC. Filled out from reference TRBV18 and TRBJ2-5, the complete variable domain reads NAGVMQNPRHLVRRRGQEARLRCSPMKGHSHVYWYRQLPEEGLKFMVYLQKENIIDESGMPKERFSAEFPKEGPSILRIQQVVRGDSAAYFCASSPSGETQYFGPGTRLLVL.

The chain links TRBV9 to TRBJ1-2; D gene unclear. Between the trimmed V and J ends, which lost 0 bases and 0 bases, there was a span of 9 bases. The germline V gene encodes CDR1 SGDLS and CDR2 YYNGEE. The CDR3 spans 15 residues. The CDR3 DNA reads as TGTGCCAGCAGCGTAGAGTACAGCCCTAACTATGGCTACACCTTC. It specifies CASSVEYSPNYGYTF.

This rearrangement joins TRBV4-1 to TRBJ1-1; tentative D call: TRBD1 (6 bases). The CDR3 is 14 residues long. Trimming removed 1 base at V and 5 bases at J, with 11 bases between. Germline-derived CDR1 and CDR2 are MGHRA and YSYEKL. The CDR3 loop is CASSQGGAKTEAFF. Here the CDR3 DNA reads TGCGCCAGCAGCCAAGGGGGGGCCAAAACTGAAGCTTTCTTT.

The chain couples TRBV2 to TRBJ2-1; TRBD2 is a possible D gene (5 bases). The germline gives CDR1 SNHLY, CDR2 FYNNEI. There are 13 residues in the CDR3. The V gene lost 6 bases and the J gene lost 5 bases, with 11 bases spanning the gap. The CDR3 region is CASRVTRDNEQFF. DNA for the CDR3: TGTGCCAGCAGGGTTACTAGGGACAATGAGCAGTTCTTC.

The rearrangement joins TRBV9 to TRBJ2-2; TRBD2 matches at 9 bases. Germline loops: CDR1 SGDLS, CDR2 YYNGEE. The CDR3 extends over 17 amino acids. The V and J ends lost 2 bases and 1 base, in that order; junction bases with no gene match: 6. CDR3 sequence (DNA): TGTGCCAGCAGCGTCACAGCGGGGGGCGGGAACACCGGGGAGCTGTTTTTT. Its translation is CASSVTAGGGNTGELFF.

The V and J genes are TRBV4-1 and TRBJ1-1, with D uncertain. Trimming took 2 bases from V and 3 from J, leaving 16 bases between them. CDR1 and CDR2 (germline): MGHRA, YSYEKL. The CDR3 is 16 amino acids. CDR3 protein: CASSQPGSFSYTEAFF. The CDR3 DNA is TGCGCCAGCAGCCAACCTGGGAGTTTCAGCTACACTGAAGCTTTCTTT.

CDR3 loop: CASSQEDRNSGNTIYF. The CDR3 DNA reads TGTGCCAGCAGCCAAGAGGACAGGAACTCTGGAAACACCATATATTTT. The chain is built from TRBV4-2 and TRBJ1-3, with TRBD1 identical over 7 bases. Unmatched junction bases numbered 2, after V lost 0 bases and J lost 0 bases. CDR1 and CDR2 (germline): LGHNA, YNFKEQ. This CDR3 has 16 residues.

This clone was seen only once. The chain employs TRBV14 and TRBJ1-2; weak D call: TRBD1 (5 bases). The V gene's germline CDR1 is SGHDN and CDR2 FVKESK. V lost 3 bases, J lost 0 bases, and 8 bases lay in between. The CDR3 is 14 amino acids. CDR3 DNA: TGTGCCAGCAGCCAGGGGCCCTCTAACTATGGCTACACCTTC. It encodes CASSQGPSNYGYTF.

The V gene is TRBV30, the J gene TRBJ1-1; the D is unclear. V was clipped by 1 base and J by 3 bases, with 12 bases between them. Germline CDR1 reads GTSNPN; CDR2 reads SVGIG (reference sequence). CDR3 size: 14 residues. In DNA, the CDR3 is TGTGCCTGGAGTGGGAGAAGGAGGGACACTGAAGCTTTCTTT. Protein: CAWSGRRRDTEAFF.

Only one count was recorded for this clone. V usage is TRBV18 and J usage is TRBJ1-1; 7 nucleotides match TRBD1. The germline V gene has CDR1 KGHSH and CDR2 LQKENI. The V segment lost 3 bases and the J segment 0 bases; nucleotides outside the gene matches: 10. CDR3 length: 17 residues. The CDR3 region has the DNA TGTGCCAGCTCACCCGCGACAGGGTTCGGCCTGAACACTGAAGCTTTCTTT. Its protein product is CASSPATGFGLNTEAFF.

This clone was seen just once. This chain joins TRBV11-2 and TRBJ2-5; TRBD2 agrees at 11 bases. The V gene's germline CDR1 is SGHAT and CDR2 FQNNGV. This CDR3 is built from 16 residues. J was trimmed by 1 base and V by 1 base; bases with no gene match: 2. The CDR3 region has the DNA TGTGCCAGCAGCTTAGGACTAGCGGGACCCCAAGAGACCCAGTACTTC. This translates into CASSLGLAGPQETQYF.

The table lists this clone with a few counts. The chain couples TRBV5-4 to TRBJ2-3; D is unresolved. This CDR3 comprises 14 residues. With 2 bases removed from V and 4 bases from J, the gap between germline ends came to 11 bases. The V gene's germline CDR1 is SGHNT and CDR2 YYREEE (reference sequence). Here the CDR3 DNA reads TGTGCCAGCAGCTTTCCTCAGCGACCAGATACGCAGTATTTT. Translated, it gives CASSFPQRPDTQYF. Full variable domain (outside the CDR3, taken from reference TRBV5-4 and TRBJ2-3): ETGVTQSPTHLIKTRGQQVTLRCSSQSGHNTVSWYQQALGQGPQFIFQYYREEENGRGNFPPRFSGLQFPNYSSELNVNALELDDSALYLCASSFPQRPDTQYFGPGTRLTVL.